Each of the 24 T cell receptor beta chains below was sequenced from the same sample in a study of cytomegalovirus exposure and HLA in healthy donors. 13 Jbeta primers and 60 Vbeta primers were used for the PCR. Repertoires were generated with immunoSEQ multiplex PCR, while TCRdb's copy carries only in-frame clones and drops some. The sample records 90,000 to 100,000 clones, around 9.6% being singletons. The sample was PBMCs. The receptors were sampled from a man aged 50 to 59 in good health and CMV-seropositive.

The chain recombines TRBV5-1 with TRBJ1-5; D ambiguous. The CDR3 contains 15 residues. CDR1 is SGHRS and CDR2 is YFSETQ in the germline V gene. V was shortened by 0 bases and J by 1 base, with 8 bases between the two germline ends. CDR3 sequence reads: CASSLDGVSNQPQHF. The CDR3 region has the DNA TGCGCCAGCAGCTTGGACGGTGTCAGCAATCAGCCCCAGCATTTT.

This clone was counted only a few times. The chain joins TRBV15 to TRBJ2-3, with TRBD2 identical over 9 bases. J was trimmed by 2 bases and V by 7 bases; bases with no gene match: 1. The CDR3 has 13 residues. Germline-derived CDR1 and CDR2 are LNHNV and YYDKDF (reference sequence). This CDR3 is CATKREDTDTQYF. Here the CDR3 DNA reads TGTGCCACCAAGCGGGAGGACACAGATACGCAGTATTTT.

The V and J genes are TRBV12-5 and TRBJ2-7; 8 positions match TRBD1. Trimming cost V 1 base and J 6 bases; bases outside gene matches: 8. The CDR3 is 15 amino acids. Germline CDR1 is LGHNT and CDR2 is FRNRAP. The CDR3 DNA reads as TGTGCTAGTGGTTTGGCCACGGACAGGGTCTTCGAGCAGTACTTC. Encoded protein: CASGLATDRVFEQYF.

The table lists this clone with a count of one. The chain carries TRBV4-3 and TRBJ2-1; maybe TRBD1 (6 bases). Germline CDR1 LGHNA, CDR2 YSLEER. The CDR3 runs to 12 residues. V was trimmed by 4 bases and J by 10 bases, leaving 11 bases between them. The CDR3 region has the DNA TGCGCCAGCAGCCTAAGGGGGAGAGAGCAGTTCTTC. Encoded protein: CASSLRGREQFF.

This clone was counted only a few times. This chain uses TRBV7-9 with TRBJ2-7; TRBD2 matches at 11 bases. V shed 2 bases and J 7 bases; nucleotides not matched to a gene: 4. Germline V gene lookup returns CDR1 SEHNR and CDR2 FQNEAQ (reference sequence). This CDR3 is built from 14 residues. The CDR3 nucleotides read TGTGCCAGCAGCTTAACTAGCGGGAGCCGGGAGCAGTACTTC. This codes for CASSLTSGSREQYF.

There are a few counts of this clone. The gene calls are TRBV28 and TRBJ1-5; no clear D. Germline V gives CDR1 MDHEN, CDR2 SYDVKM. This CDR3 has 10 residues. Trimming left V 6 bases short and J 6 bases short, with 3 bases between. CDR3 in amino acids: CASSGQPQHF. The CDR3, as DNA: TGTGCCAGCAGCGGTCAGCCCCAGCATTTT.

This clone was detected only a few times. This sequence joins TRBV19 and TRBJ1-2; unclear D gene. This CDR3 is built from 17 residues. Trimming took 2 bases from V and 0 from J, leaving 16 bases between them. Looked up from germline, CDR1 is LNHDA and CDR2 is SQIVND (reference sequence). CDR3 loop: CASSISTLRASNYGYTF. CDR3 nucleotides: TGTGCCAGTAGTATAAGTACCTTGAGGGCCTCTAACTATGGCTACACCTTC.

This clone was counted between two and nine times. The chain recombines TRBV28 with TRBJ1-1; 8 bases map to TRBD1. From germline, CDR1 is MDHEN and CDR2 SYDVKM. The CDR3 totals 15 residues. Trimming cost V 5 bases and J 3 bases; bases outside gene matches: 8. The CDR3 DNA follows: TGTGCCAGCAGTGAGACAGGGGTGGTAGACACTGAAGCTTTCTTT. Translating gives CASSETGVVDTEAFF. The full variable domain, in which reference TRBV28 and TRBJ1-1 provide the parts outside the CDR3, is DVKVTQSSRYLVKRTGEKVFLECVQDMDHENMFWYRQDPGLGLRLIYFSYDVKMKEKGDIPEGYSVSREKKERFSLILESASTNQTSMYLCASSETGVVDTEAFFGQGTRLTVV.

The chain recombines TRBV5-1 with TRBJ2-7; D possibly corresponds to TRBD2 (6 bases). The germline V and J ends were trimmed by 4 bases and 0 bases, with 14 bases remaining between them. The CDR3 is 15 residues long. Germline V gives CDR1 SGHRS, CDR2 YFSETQ. CDR3 sequence: CASSLLSGPSYEQYF. In nucleotides, the CDR3 is TGCGCCAGCAGCCTCCTAAGCGGGCCCTCCTACGAGCAGTACTTC.

The chain couples TRBV7-2 to TRBJ2-2; TRBD1 agrees at 7 bases. This CDR3 contains 16 residues. Germline CDR1 and CDR2: SGHTA and FQGNSA. The ends lost 5 bases at V and 4 bases at J; junction bases unmatched: 10. In nucleotides, the CDR3 is TGTGCCAGCAGCCCGAGACAGGGTACTGGCACCGGGGAGCTGTTTTTT. This translates into CASSPRQGTGTGELFF.

The chain has TRBV6-6 and TRBJ2-3; 9 bases line up with TRBD2. Looked up from germline, CDR1 is MNHNY and CDR2 is SVGAGI (reference sequence). This CDR3 comprises 16 residues. V lost 0 bases, J lost 3 bases, and 4 bases stayed unmatched. The CDR3 DNA reads TGTGCCAGCAGTTACTCGGGGCGGGAGGGTACAGATACGCAGTATTTT. This sequence encodes CASSYSGREGTDTQYF.

The rearrangement joins TRBV29-1 to TRBJ2-3; possibly TRBD2 for D (6 bases). CDR1 and CDR2 from the germline V gene are SQVTM and ANQGSEA. The V end was cut by 3 bases, the J end by 2 bases, with 9 bases between. The CDR3 contains 13 residues. The CDR3 region has the DNA TGCAGCGTTGAGCGGGACGCCACAGATACGCAGTATTTT. Translating it yields CSVERDATDTQYF.

A few counts support this clone. The CDR3 nucleotides are TGCAGCGTTGAAAGCGGGAGCACAGATACGCAGTATTTT. It is translated as CSVESGSTDTQYF. The rearrangement joins TRBV29-1 to TRBJ2-3; TRBD2 is a possible D gene (6 bases). CDR3 length: 13 amino acids. CDR1 and CDR2 from the germline V gene are SQVTM and ANQGSEA. The V end was cut by 2 bases, the J end by 0 bases, with 6 bases between.

The chain uses TRBV28 and TRBJ2-1, with 8 positions matching TRBD2. The CDR3 is 16 amino acids. The germline CDR1 and CDR2 sequences are MDHEN and SYDVKM. Germline trimming cut 4 bases from V and 5 bases from J; bases unmatched to any gene: 10. The CDR3: CASSSAGAERHNEQFF. In DNA, the CDR3 is TGTGCCAGCAGTTCAGCGGGAGCCGAGCGTCACAATGAGCAGTTCTTC.

This clone showed up just a few times. V and J are TRBV2 and TRBJ2-2; 9 positions agree with TRBD1. J lost 6 bases, V lost 6 bases, and 5 bases had no gene match. The germline V gene encodes CDR1 SNHLY and CDR2 FYNNEI. CDR3 size: 14 residues. CDR3 DNA: TGTGCCAGCAGGACACGGACAGGGGCCGGGGAGCTGTTTTTT. Its translation: CASRTRTGAGELFF. Supplemented by reference TRBV2 and TRBJ2-2, the full variable domain reads EPEVTQTPSHQVTQMGQEVILRCVPISNHLYFYWYRQILGQKVEFLVSFYNNEISEKSEIFDDQFSVERPDGSNFTLKIRSTKLEDSAMYFCASRTRTGAGELFFGEGSRLTVL.

This clone was counted at least ten times. This rearrangement joins TRBV29-1 to TRBJ2-1; D may be TRBD1 (7 bases). The V end lost 1 base, the J end lost 6 bases, and 10 bases lay between the germline ends. In germline, CDR1 is SQVTM, CDR2 ANQGSEA. This CDR3 has 13 residues. CDR3 DNA: TGCAGCGTTGAAGGACAGGGAGGCAATGAGCAGTTCTTC. Encoded protein: CSVEGQGGNEQFF.

The chain has TRBV7-3 and TRBJ2-3; possibly TRBD1 for D (6 bases). The CDR3 is 13 residues long. CDR1 is SGHTA and CDR2 is FQGTGA in the germline V gene. Trimming removed 5 bases from V and 1 base from J, with 7 bases in between. CDR3 sequence: CASSHRGTDTQYF. CDR3 coding DNA: TGTGCCAGCAGCCACAGGGGCACAGATACGCAGTATTTT.

This clone was picked up a small number of times. The chain uses TRBV6-1 and TRBJ2-7; 12 nucleotides match TRBD1. The germline CDR1 and CDR2 sequences are MNHNS and SASEGT. The junction had 5 bases not matched to a gene; V was cut back by 2 bases and J by 6 bases. This CDR3 is 15 amino acids long. Written as DNA, the CDR3 is TGTGCCAGCAGTGAACAGCCGGGACAGGGGGCCGAGCAGTACTTC. Amino acid sequence: CASSEQPGQGAEQYF.

This clone was counted between two and nine times. The chain carries TRBV28 and TRBJ1-5, with 9 bases matching TRBD1. V was clipped by 3 bases and J by 5 bases; unmatched bases: 5. In germline, CDR1 is MDHEN, CDR2 SYDVKM. The CDR3 loop spans 15 amino acids. The CDR3: CASSFPGQGYQPQHF. As DNA, the CDR3 is TGTGCCAGCAGTTTCCCGGGACAGGGCTATCAGCCCCAGCATTTT. Together with reference TRBV28 and TRBJ1-5, the CDR3 gives the full variable domain: DVKVTQSSRYLVKRTGEKVFLECVQDMDHENMFWYRQDPGLGLRLIYFSYDVKMKEKGDIPEGYSVSREKKERFSLILESASTNQTSMYLCASSFPGQGYQPQHFGDGTRLSIL.

This clone occurred a few times. This chain uses TRBV6-5 with TRBJ2-7, with 8 bases that match TRBD1. The length of the CDR3 is 15 residues. Germline trimming cut 6 bases from V and 1 base from J; bases unmatched to any gene: 8. Germline V gene sequence: CDR1 MNHEY, CDR2 SVGAGI. CDR3 nucleotides: TGTGCCAGCAGACCGGACAGGGATGGGTCCTACGAGCAGTACTTC. It yields the protein CASRPDRDGSYEQYF.

The genes are TRBV6-1 and TRBJ2-2, with 7 bases lining up with TRBD1. V shed 7 bases, J shed 4 bases, and the junction held 6 bases outside the gene matches. Per germline, CDR1 MNHNS and CDR2 SASEGT. The CDR3 has 14 amino acids. The CDR3 nucleotides read TGTGCCAGCACAAACAGGGGTGGCACCGGGGAGCTGTTTTTT. Protein product: CASTNRGGTGELFF.

This clone turned up a few times. This sequence joins TRBV5-5 and TRBJ1-4; D ambiguous. V was clipped by 1 base and J by 5 bases, with 12 bases between them. The CDR3 spans 15 residues. Germline CDR1 is SGHKS and CDR2 is YYEKEE (reference sequence). This CDR3 is CASSLSGIQNEKLFF. Here the CDR3 DNA reads TGTGCCAGCAGCTTGTCAGGAATACAAAATGAAAAACTGTTTTTT.

This clone has at least ten counts. The rearrangement links TRBV28 to TRBJ2-1; 7 bases fit TRBD2. Germline-derived CDR1 and CDR2 are MDHEN and SYDVKM. This CDR3 contains 15 residues. Unmatched junction bases numbered 7, after V lost 3 bases and J lost 5 bases. The chain's CDR3 is CASSLGGNKNNEQFF. The CDR3 nucleotides are TGTGCCAGCAGTTTGGGGGGGAATAAGAACAATGAGCAGTTCTTC.

The table lists this clone with a few counts. This chain links TRBV5-1 with TRBJ2-3, with D unresolved. Germline CDR1 SGHRS, CDR2 YFSETQ. CDR3 length equals 13 residues. V was pared by 4 bases and J by 4 bases, with 10 bases between. The CDR3 here is CASSPGRADTQYF. The CDR3 DNA is TGCGCCAGCAGCCCAGGCAGAGCAGATACGCAGTATTTT. The full variable domain, with the rest looked up from reference TRBV5-1 and TRBJ2-3, is KAGVTQTPRYLIKTRGQQVTLSCSPISGHRSVSWYQQTPGQGLQFLFEYFSETQRNKGNFPGRFSGRQFSNSRSEMNVSTLELGDSALYLCASSPGRADTQYFGPGTRLTVL.